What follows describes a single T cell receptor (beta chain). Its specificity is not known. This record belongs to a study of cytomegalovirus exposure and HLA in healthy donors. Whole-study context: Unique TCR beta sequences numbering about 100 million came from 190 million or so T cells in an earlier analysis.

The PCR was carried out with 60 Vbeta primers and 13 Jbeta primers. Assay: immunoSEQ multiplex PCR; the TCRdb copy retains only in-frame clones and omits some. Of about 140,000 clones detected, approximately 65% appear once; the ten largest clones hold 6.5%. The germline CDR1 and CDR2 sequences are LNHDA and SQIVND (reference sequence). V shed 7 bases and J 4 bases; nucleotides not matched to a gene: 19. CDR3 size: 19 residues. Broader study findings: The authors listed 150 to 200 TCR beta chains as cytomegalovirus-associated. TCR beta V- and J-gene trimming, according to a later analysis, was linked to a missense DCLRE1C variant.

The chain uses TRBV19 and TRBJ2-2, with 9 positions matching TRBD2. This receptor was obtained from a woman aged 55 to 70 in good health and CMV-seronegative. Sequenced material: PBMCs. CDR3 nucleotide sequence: TGTGCCAGTACCCCGTTTGTGATAGCGGGAGCCAGGGGCACCGGGGAGCTGTTTTTT. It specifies CASTPFVIAGARGTGELFF.